This T cell receptor (beta chain) is drawn from a study of a mutant IDH1 vaccine in newly diagnosed glioma. Study-level background: Eight vaccinations reached patients in weeks 1, 3, 5, 7, 11, 15, 19 and 23. Investigators started vaccination 4-6 weeks after radiotherapy alone, or with temozolomide cycles. Patients were pretreated with radiotherapy, temozolomide, or both, mostly both.

The time point denotes: week 23, last vaccination. Each dose of the vaccine consisted of 300 ug of mutant IDH1 20-mer peptide, with topical imiquimod. New WHO grade 3 or 4 astrocytomas that were IDH1-mutant and ATRX-lost had been found in donors. Profiling relied on immunoSEQ multiplex PCR, and the TCRdb table lists in-frame clones only, not all of them. The sample includes just over 65,000 clones, under 90% of them seen just once. The table lists this clone with a count of one. What it binds is unknown. With 4 bases removed from V and 2 bases from J, the gap between germline ends came to 12 bases. The CDR3 has 15 residues. Germline loops: CDR1 MNHNS, CDR2 SASEGT.

The V gene is TRBV6-1, the J gene TRBJ1-3; D gene unclear. The TCR sequence derives from a man between 18 and 29 years old with glioma. Sequencing used PBMCs, obtained from a glioma patient whose treatment included an IDH1 peptide vaccine. CDR3 in DNA: TGTGCCAGCAGTGTCGCCCTAAGCACTGGAAACACCATATATTTT. This translates into CASSVALSTGNTIYF.